Following are 21 T cell receptor beta chains from one sample sequenced in a study of blood T cells in healthy people across ages. A second PCR, run for roughly 7 to 12 cycles, used a sample-barcoded 5' primer plus a J-beta primer mix. MiXCR, applied by TCRdb to the 5' RACE reads, yields one record per CDR3 protein. Of fewer than 2,000,000 distinct CDR3 sequences in the sample, about two fifths were seen once. Sequencing was done on a sample of blood. Receptors were obtained from a human donor in good health.

The V and J genes are TRBV5-5 and TRBJ2-1; 9 positions agree with TRBD1. Per germline, CDR1 SGHKS and CDR2 YYEKEE (reference sequence). The CDR3 spans 16 residues. The junction had 11 bases not matched to a gene; V was cut back by 3 bases and J by 7 bases. CDR3 DNA: TGTGCCAGCAGCTCCTCCGGGACAGGGTCTCGGAATGAGCAGTTCTTC. The encoded protein is CASSSSGTGSRNEQFF.

This clonotype showed up just a few times. The chain combines TRBV4-1 with TRBJ1-3, with 7 bases aligning to TRBD1. In germline, CDR1 is MGHRA, CDR2 YSYEKL. Unmatched junction bases numbered 1, after V lost 2 bases and J lost 0 bases. CDR3 size: 15 residues. CDR3 residues: CASSQRDSSGNTIYF. The CDR3 DNA reads as TGCGCCAGCAGCCAAAGGGACAGCTCTGGAAACACCATATATTTT.

The chain employs TRBV9 and TRBJ1-2, with D unresolved. The CDR3 runs to 14 residues. CDR1 is SGDLS, CDR2 YYNGEE, per germline. Trimming removed 0 bases from V and 8 bases from J, with 14 bases in between. CDR3 in DNA: TGTGCCAGCAGCGTAGTGTCGGAAGTGAGGGGCTACACCTTC. This sequence encodes CASSVVSEVRGYTF.

This clonotype appeared a few times. This sequence joins TRBV20-1 and TRBJ2-7, with 8 bases identical to TRBD1. The trim removed 0 bases at V and 3 bases at J, leaving 4 bases unmatched. Germline CDR1 DFQATT, CDR2 SNEGSKA (reference sequence). This CDR3 has 14 amino acids. The CDR3 DNA is TGCAGTGCTAGAGACGGACAGGGAATCTACGAGCAGTACTTC. Its protein product is CSARDGQGIYEQYF.

In DNA form, the CDR3 reads TGTGCCACCAGCGAAGAGGGGGTTCAGCCCCAGCATTTT. It encodes CATSEEGVQPQHF. The chain employs TRBV15 and TRBJ1-5, with D possibly being TRBD1 (6 bases). The germline gives CDR1 LNHNV, CDR2 YYDKDF (reference sequence). CDR3 length: 13 amino acids. Trimming took off 5 bases at V and 6 bases at J, with 11 bases between the two ends.

This clonotype was seen a handful of times. The chain is built from TRBV28 and TRBJ2-4, with D uncertain. The CDR3 is 16 residues long. Germline V gene lookup returns CDR1 MDHEN and CDR2 SYDVKM. V lost 3 bases to trimming and J lost 1 base, with 13 bases between them. CDR3 sequence (DNA): TGTGCCAGCAGTTTGGACCCAGAGGATGCCAAAAACATTCAGTACTTC. It codes for CASSLDPEDAKNIQYF. The variable domain in full, completed from reference TRBV28 and TRBJ2-4, reads DVKVTQSSRYLVKRTGEKVFLECVQDMDHENMFWYRQDPGLGLRLIYFSYDVKMKEKGDIPEGYSVSREKKERFSLILESASTNQTSMYLCASSLDPEDAKNIQYFGAGTRLSVL.

To note about this clonotype: The junction does not match germline at one end; this may be a read error. The chain joins TRBV11-3 to TRBJ2-3; a weak D match, TRBD1 (5 bases). CDR3 size: 14 residues. Germline V gene data show CDR1 as SGHNT and CDR2 as YENEEA. The DNA of the CDR3 is TGTGCCGGCAGCTCCCCGGACACGACAGATACGCAGTATTTT. This encodes CAGSSPDTTDTQYF.

This clonotype was seen more than once but under ten times. This may arise from a read error, as a much more abundant clone is one base away. J is TRBJ2-7 and V is TRBV28; D may be TRBD1 or TRBD2 (5 bases each). The germline CDR1 and CDR2 sequences are MDHEN and SYDVKM. The CDR3 covers 14 residues. The CDR3 region is CVSSYGTSSYEQYF. The CDR3 DNA sequence: TGTGTCAGCAGTTACGGGACGAGCTCCTACGAGCAGTACTTC. The full variable domain, in which reference TRBV28 and TRBJ2-7 provide the parts outside the CDR3, is DVKVTQSSRYLVKRTGEKVFLECVQDMDHENMFWYRQDPGLGLRLIYFSYDVKMKEKGDIPEGYSVSREKKERFSLILESASTNQTSMYLCVSSYGTSSYEQYFGPGTRLTVT.

In its sample, this clonotype was seen a few times. The chain links TRBV3-1 to TRBJ1-2; D possibly corresponds to TRBD1 (6 bases). The CDR3 is 15 residues long. Germline V gives CDR1 LGHDT, CDR2 YNNKEL (reference sequence). Trimming left V 3 bases short and J 6 bases short, with 17 bases between. This CDR3 reads CASSHSPRGGNGYTF. Written as DNA, the CDR3 is TGTGCCAGCAGCCACAGTCCAAGGGGGGGGAATGGCTACACCTTC.

This clonotype was observed at least ten times. The chain links TRBV7-9 to TRBJ1-2; no firm D call. Germline-derived CDR1 and CDR2 are SEHNR and FQNEAQ (reference sequence). Trimming left V 1 base short and J 6 bases short, with 6 bases between. The CDR3 is 12 amino acids. CDR3: CASSLEGNGYTF. For the CDR3, the DNA is TGTGCCAGCAGCTTAGAAGGGAATGGCTACACCTTC.

The chain couples TRBV7-2 to TRBJ2-1; 10 positions match TRBD2. V lost 4 bases, J lost 9 bases, and 12 bases stayed unmatched. Germline CDR1 is SGHTA and CDR2 is FQGNSA. This CDR3 is 16 amino acids long. In nucleotides, the CDR3 is TGTGCCAGCAGCTCCCCTACTAGCGGGGAAAGGGGTGAGCAGTTCTTC. Protein sequence: CASSSPTSGERGEQFF.

This clonotype came up many times. J is TRBJ1-2 and V is TRBV5-1; no definite D call. V was clipped by 1 base and J by 4 bases, with 11 bases between them. Germline V gene sequence: CDR1 SGHRS, CDR2 YFSETQ. The length of the CDR3 is 14 residues. CDR3 residues: CASSLIDESYGYTF. CDR3 coding DNA: TGCGCCAGCAGCTTGATCGACGAGTCCTATGGCTACACCTTC.

J is TRBJ1-1 and V is TRBV2; a weak D match, TRBD1 (5 bases). V was cut by 7 bases and J by 3 bases, with 15 bases left in between. The length of the CDR3 is 14 residues. Germline assignment: CDR1 SNHLY and CDR2 FYNNEI. As DNA, the CDR3 is TGTGCCAGCAAAGGGACCCTGTGGGACACTGAAGCTTTCTTT. Its translation is CASKGTLWDTEAFF. Complete variable domain (other parts from reference TRBV2 and TRBJ1-1): EPEVTQTPSHQVTQMGQEVILRCVPISNHLYFYWYRQILGQKVEFLVSFYNNEISEKSEIFDDQFSVERPDGSNFTLKIRSTKLEDSAMYFCASKGTLWDTEAFFGQGTRLTVV.

There are a few counts of this clonotype. V usage is TRBV12-3 or TRBV12-4 and J usage is TRBJ2-6; 7 bases are shared with TRBD1. V lost 2 bases and J lost 2; bases outside the gene matches: 6. The CDR3 has 17 residues. The CDR3 region is CASSLRGRSAGANVLTF. CDR3 coding DNA: TGTGCCAGCAGTTTAAGGGGGCGTTCGGCTGGGGCCAACGTCCTGACTTTC.

In this sample, this clonotype turned up many times. V usage is TRBV18 and J usage is TRBJ2-5; 7 bases are a match to TRBD2. Germline trimming cut 3 bases from V and 3 bases from J; bases unmatched to any gene: 7. Looked up from germline, CDR1 is KGHSH and CDR2 is LQKENI. This CDR3 is 15 amino acids long. DNA of the CDR3: TGTGCCAGCTCACCCCCAGAGAGCGGGGAAGAGACCCAGTACTTC. As protein: CASSPPESGEETQYF.

The sample holds a few counts of this clonotype. V is TRBV29-1 and J is TRBJ2-1; D perhaps matches TRBD2 (6 bases). Trimming pared 5 bases from V and 8 bases from J, leaving 13 bases between. Germline-derived CDR1 and CDR2 are SQVTM and ANQGSEA. This CDR3 has 12 residues. CDR3: CSVSSGGDEQFF. The CDR3, as DNA: TGCAGCGTTTCCAGCGGAGGGGATGAGCAGTTCTTC.

There are many counts of this clonotype. The chain uses TRBV6-1 and TRBJ2-7, with 9 bases that match TRBD1. Germline assignment: CDR1 MNHNS and CDR2 SASEGT. The CDR3 consists of 13 residues. Trimming cost V 6 bases and J 3 bases; bases outside gene matches: 3. CDR3 loop: CASRDRGIYEQYF. The CDR3, as DNA: TGTGCCAGCAGGGACAGGGGAATCTACGAGCAGTACTTC.

This chain uses TRBV20-1 with TRBJ2-1; D is unclear. Between the trimmed V and J ends, which lost 3 bases and 8 bases, there was a span of 8 bases. This CDR3 is 11 amino acids long. Germline-derived CDR1 and CDR2 are DFQATT and SNEGSKA (reference sequence). DNA of the CDR3: TGCAGTGCTAGGAGTTTTCATGAGCAGTTCTTC. Its protein is CSARSFHEQFF.

This clonotype was seen more than once but under ten times. This chain links TRBV6-1 with TRBJ2-3, with D possibly matching TRBD2 (5 bases). CDR1 and CDR2 (germline): MNHNS, SASEGT. The CDR3 loop spans 17 amino acids. V lost 1 base to trimming and J lost 4 bases, with 18 bases between them. The CDR3 protein is CASSEEGEYKESDTQYF. CDR3 sequence (DNA): TGTGCCAGCAGTGAAGAGGGAGAGTACAAGGAGTCAGATACGCAGTATTTT.

This chain connects TRBV7-2 to TRBJ2-5; 12 bases align to TRBD2. Germline CDR1 is SGHTA and CDR2 is FQGNSA. The CDR3 is 15 amino acids. V was clipped by 4 bases and J by 11 bases; unmatched bases: 11. The CDR3 sequence: CASSSPSGGADEQYF. The CDR3 bases are TGTGCCAGCAGCTCACCTAGCGGGGGGGCGGATGAGCAGTACTTC.

This clonotype was seen only a few times. This chain joins TRBV5-1 and TRBJ2-2; 7 positions match TRBD1. The trim removed 5 bases at V and 0 bases at J, leaving 7 bases unmatched. This CDR3 region has 16 residues. CDR1 is SGHRS, CDR2 YFSETQ, per germline. The CDR3 nucleotides read TGCGCCAGCAGTATTACCGGGACAGCGAACACCGGGGAGCTGTTTTTT. Translated, it gives CASSITGTANTGELFF.